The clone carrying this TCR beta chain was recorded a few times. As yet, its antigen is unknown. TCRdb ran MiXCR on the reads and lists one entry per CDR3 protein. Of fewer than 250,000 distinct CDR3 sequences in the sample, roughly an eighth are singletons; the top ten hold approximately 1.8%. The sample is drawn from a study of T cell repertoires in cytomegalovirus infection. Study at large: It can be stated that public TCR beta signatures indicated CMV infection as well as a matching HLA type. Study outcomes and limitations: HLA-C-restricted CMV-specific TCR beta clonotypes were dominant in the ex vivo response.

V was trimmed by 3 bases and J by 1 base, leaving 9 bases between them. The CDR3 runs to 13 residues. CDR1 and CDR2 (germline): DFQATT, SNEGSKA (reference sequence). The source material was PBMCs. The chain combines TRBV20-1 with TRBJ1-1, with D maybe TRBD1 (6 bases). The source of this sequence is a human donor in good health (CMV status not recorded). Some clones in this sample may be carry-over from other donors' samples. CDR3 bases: TGCAGTGCTAGTGGAGGGGGGAACACTGAAGCTTTCTTT. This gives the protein CSASGGGNTEAFF.